Included here is one TCR beta chain sequence, with context. Its antigen is not known. Blood draws occurred at baseline, cycle 4 day 1, and cycle 7 day 1. CDR1 is SNHLY and CDR2 is FYNNEI in the germline V gene. V was pared by 7 bases and J by 1 base, with 16 bases between. This CDR3 is built from 15 residues. The sample is drawn from a study of OX40 agonist ivuxolimab in advanced cancers. At the level of the study: Prior anti-PD-1, anti-PD-L1 or anti-CTLA-4 therapy did not bar entry, and approximately 43% had some.

Sequencing used immunoSEQ multiplex PCR; TCRdb keeps in-frame clones, though not all of them. This sample has fewer than 80,000 clones; 85% occur once, and the top ten carry over 4%. Findings and limits, study-wide: Clonal expansion by week 6 occurred in CD4+ and CD8+ blood T cells (at 0.1 to 3.0 mg/kg).

This rearrangement joins TRBV2 to TRBJ1-1, with D possibly TRBD1 on 5 matching bases. The receptor's source is an adult with an advanced solid tumor such as melanoma, head and neck, liver or kidney cancer. The input for sequencing was CD4+ or CD8+ T cells sorted from blood, taken in a trial of the OX40 agonist ivuxolimab. CDR3 in DNA: TGTGCCAGCAAAGGTCAGGGTCTCGGGAACACTGAAGCTTTCTTT. It translates to CASKGQGLGNTEAFF.